This TCR beta chain derives from a study of beta chain features in type 1 diabetes. Study results and caveats: Overrepresentation of cells with high TCR expression could result from cDNA sequencing.

Points on this clone: Antigen: not known.

The CDR3 spans 13 residues. The ends lost 5 bases at V and 7 bases at J; junction bases unmatched: 3. CDR1 MNHNS and CDR2 SASEGT come from the germline V gene. cDNA synthesis used the whole RNA isolate, giving expressed TCRB sequences. Using immunoSEQ multiplex PCR, the repertoire was profiled, and TCRdb retains in-frame clones only, with some absent. The sample contains a few hundred thousand clones, 9.6% of which appear only once. Sequenced input: naive CD4+ T cells from blood. The rearrangement joins TRBV6-1 to TRBJ1-2; TRBD1 matches 11 bases. This clonotype was obtained from a woman aged 18-35 years in good health. The CDR3: CASSFGQGAGYTF. The CDR3 DNA sequence: TGTGCCAGCAGTTTCGGACAGGGGGCTGGCTACACCTTC.